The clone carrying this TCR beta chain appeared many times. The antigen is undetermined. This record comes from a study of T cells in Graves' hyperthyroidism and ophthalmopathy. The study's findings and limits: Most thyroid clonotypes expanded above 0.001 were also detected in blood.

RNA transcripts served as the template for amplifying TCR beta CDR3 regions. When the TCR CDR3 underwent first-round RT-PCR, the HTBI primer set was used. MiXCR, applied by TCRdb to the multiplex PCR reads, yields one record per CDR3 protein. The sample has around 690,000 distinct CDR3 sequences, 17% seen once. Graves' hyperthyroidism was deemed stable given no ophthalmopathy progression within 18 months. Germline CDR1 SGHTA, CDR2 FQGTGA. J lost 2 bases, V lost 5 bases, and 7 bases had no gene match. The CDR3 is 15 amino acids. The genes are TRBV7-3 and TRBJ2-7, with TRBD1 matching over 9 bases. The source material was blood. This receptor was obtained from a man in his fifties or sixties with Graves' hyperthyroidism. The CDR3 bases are TGTGCCAGCAGCCCATCGGGACAGGGCACCTACGAGCAGTACTTC. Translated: CASSPSGQGTYEQYF.